This is a list of T cell receptor beta chains from one sample in a study of shared clonotypes between healthy human individuals. Using immunoSEQ multiplex PCR, the repertoire was profiled, and TCRdb retains in-frame clones only, with some absent. The sample includes around 2,000,000 clones, 85% to 95% of them seen just once. The sample consisted of naive CD4+ T cells sorted from blood. These receptor sequences come from a man aged 18-30 years in good health. Both conserved end residues are part of each CDR3. Fields, in order: J gene, V gene, clone size, D gene, CDR3 protein, CDR3 DNA. The D gene is left open where the match is weak. Expanded clones get a size class; other rows say once, few or many, or leave the size out.

j_gene: TRBJ2-7
v_gene: TRBV6-5
abundance: .
d_gene: TRBD2
CDR3aa: CASSPTGTSTYEQYF
CDR3nt: TGTGCCAGCAGCCCTACCGGGACTAGCACCTACGAGCAGTACTTC

j_gene: TRBJ1-1
v_gene: TRBV10-3
abundance: .
d_gene: .
CDR3aa: CAIREMNTEAFF
CDR3nt: TGTGCCATCAGGGAAATGAACACTGAAGCTTTCTTT

j_gene: TRBJ2-7
v_gene: TRBV6-5
abundance: .
d_gene: .
CDR3aa: CASTVNYEQYF
CDR3nt: TGTGCCAGCACGGTGAACTACGAGCAGTACTTC

j_gene: TRBJ1-2
v_gene: TRBV6-1
abundance: .
d_gene: TRBD1
CDR3aa: CASSDRDRASGHTF
CDR3nt: TGTGCCAGCAGTGACCGAGACAGGGCCAGCGGTCACACCTTC

j_gene: TRBJ1-2
v_gene: TRBV2
abundance: .
d_gene: .
CDR3aa: CASRNGREFSGYTF
CDR3nt: TGTGCCAGCAGAAACGGCAGGGAATTCTCCGGCTACACCTTC

j_gene: TRBJ1-1
v_gene: TRBV7-3
abundance: .
d_gene: .
CDR3aa: CASSSGTVNTEAFF
CDR3nt: TGTGCCAGCAGCTCGGGGACGGTGAACACTGAAGCTTTCTTT

j_gene: TRBJ2-7
v_gene: TRBV18
abundance: .
d_gene: TRBD2
CDR3aa: CASSETSGGVYEQYF
CDR3nt: TGTGCCAGCTCAGAGACTAGCGGGGGGGTTTACGAGCAGTACTTC

j_gene: TRBJ2-5
v_gene: TRBV11-2
abundance: .
d_gene: TRBD2
CDR3aa: CASSLQPSGQETQYF
CDR3nt: TGTGCCAGCAGCCTGCAACCTAGCGGACAAGAGACCCAGTACTTC

j_gene: TRBJ1-1
v_gene: TRBV6-5
abundance: .
d_gene: .
CDR3aa: CASSREYLNTEAFF
CDR3nt: TGTGCCAGCAGCCGGGAGTACCTGAACACTGAAGCTTTCTTT

j_gene: TRBJ1-4
v_gene: TRBV2
abundance: .
d_gene: .
CDR3aa: CASRTTHEKLFF
CDR3nt: TGTGCCAGCAGAACGACCCATGAAAAACTGTTTTTT

j_gene: TRBJ1-6
v_gene: TRBV28
abundance: .
d_gene: TRBD1
CDR3aa: CASSSLGQGPSYNSPLHF
CDR3nt: TGTGCCAGCAGTTCGTTAGGACAGGGGCCCTCCTATAATTCACCCCTCCACTTT

j_gene: TRBJ1-1
v_gene: TRBV5-1
abundance: .
d_gene: .
CDR3aa: CASSLVGEEAFF
CDR3nt: TGCGCCAGCAGCTTGGTTGGTGAAGAAGCTTTCTTT

j_gene: TRBJ1-5
v_gene: TRBV2
abundance: .
d_gene: .
CDR3aa: CASSGGLNQPQHF
CDR3nt: TGTGCCAGCAGCGGAGGTCTGAATCAGCCCCAGCATTTT

j_gene: TRBJ2-2
v_gene: TRBV27
abundance: .
d_gene: .
CDR3aa: CASSSPGITGELFF
CDR3nt: TGTGCCAGCAGTTCCCCGGGAATCACCGGGGAGCTGTTTTTT

j_gene: TRBJ1-1
v_gene: TRBV18
abundance: .
d_gene: .
CDR3aa: CASSPAGWGTEAFF
CDR3nt: TGTGCCAGCTCACCGGCAGGGTGGGGCACTGAAGCTTTCTTT

j_gene: TRBJ1-1
v_gene: TRBV11-2
abundance: .
d_gene: .
CDR3aa: CASSLGGPGTKAFF
CDR3nt: TGTGCCAGCAGCTTAGGCGGACCAGGGACGAAAGCTTTCTTT

j_gene: TRBJ1-1
v_gene: TRBV4-2
abundance: .
d_gene: .
CDR3aa: CASSQEGGLIEAFF
CDR3nt: TGTGCCAGCAGCCAAGAAGGGGGACTGATTGAAGCTTTCTTT

j_gene: TRBJ1-5
v_gene: TRBV6-1
abundance: .
d_gene: TRBD1
CDR3aa: CASSGLTGNQPQHF
CDR3nt: TGTGCCAGCAGTGGCCTGACAGGGAATCAGCCCCAGCATTTT

j_gene: TRBJ2-1
v_gene: TRBV2
abundance: .
d_gene: .
CDR3aa: CASSEPHIGTAREVPISYNEQFF
CDR3nt: TGTGCCAGCAGTGAACCCCACATAGGCACGGCCAGGGAAGTCCCAATCTCCTACAATGAGCAGTTCTTC

j_gene: TRBJ2-1
v_gene: TRBV5-1
abundance: .
d_gene: TRBD2
CDR3aa: CASSLALAGSYNEQFF
CDR3nt: TGCGCCAGCAGCTTGGCGCTAGCGGGCTCCTACAATGAGCAGTTCTTC

j_gene: TRBJ1-2
v_gene: TRBV2
abundance: .
d_gene: TRBD1
CDR3aa: CASSLTGTGDYGYTF
CDR3nt: TGTGCCAGCAGTCTTACCGGGACAGGGGACTATGGCTACACCTTC

j_gene: TRBJ2-3
v_gene: TRBV5-4
abundance: once
d_gene: .
CDR3aa: CASSFKLDTDTQYF
CDR3nt: TGTGCCAGCAGCTTCAAACTAGACACAGATACGCAGTATTTT

j_gene: TRBJ2-5
v_gene: TRBV5-1
abundance: .
d_gene: TRBD1
CDR3aa: CASSIQPGQGRGETQYF
CDR3nt: TGCGCCAGCAGCATACAACCGGGACAGGGAAGGGGTGAGACCCAGTACTTC

j_gene: TRBJ1-6
v_gene: TRBV5-4
abundance: .
d_gene: TRBD1
CDR3aa: CASSLGQGSSPLHF
CDR3nt: TGTGCCAGCAGCTTGGGACAGGGGAGTTCACCCCTCCACTTT

j_gene: TRBJ1-2
v_gene: TRBV14
abundance: .
d_gene: TRBD1
CDR3aa: CASSFQTLRQGDYSGYTF
CDR3nt: TGTGCCAGCAGCTTCCAAACTTTGAGACAGGGGGACTACTCTGGCTACACCTTC

j_gene: TRBJ2-1
v_gene: TRBV27
abundance: once
d_gene: TRBD1
CDR3aa: CASSLGTGVGNEQFF
CDR3nt: TGTGCCAGCAGTTTAGGGACAGGGGTTGGCAATGAGCAGTTCTTC

j_gene: TRBJ2-1
v_gene: TRBV2
abundance: .
d_gene: .
CDR3aa: CASRIRVQKQFF
CDR3nt: TGTGCCAGCAGAATCAGGGTTCAGAAGCAGTTCTTC

j_gene: TRBJ1-5
v_gene: TRBV6-1
abundance: .
d_gene: .
CDR3aa: CASIREINQPQHF
CDR3nt: TGTGCCAGCATCCGGGAGATCAATCAGCCCCAGCATTTT

j_gene: TRBJ1-4
v_gene: TRBV28
abundance: .
d_gene: .
CDR3aa: CASSPTGPNEKLFF
CDR3nt: TGTGCCAGCAGCCCGACAGGCCCTAATGAAAAACTGTTTTTT

j_gene: TRBJ1-5
v_gene: TRBV5-6
abundance: .
d_gene: .
CDR3aa: CASSLRGGSQPQHF
CDR3nt: TGTGCCAGCAGCTTGCGGGGGGGTAGTCAGCCCCAGCATTTT

j_gene: TRBJ1-1
v_gene: TRBV5-4
abundance: .
d_gene: .
CDR3aa: CASSLGANKNTEAFF
CDR3nt: TGTGCCAGCAGCTTGGGGGCGAATAAGAACACTGAAGCTTTCTTT

j_gene: TRBJ1-2
v_gene: TRBV5-6
abundance: .
d_gene: .
CDR3aa: CASSLEQGGRTYYGYTF
CDR3nt: TGTGCCAGCAGCTTGGAACAGGGAGGAAGGACTTACTATGGCTACACCTTC

j_gene: TRBJ2-7
v_gene: TRBV7-8
abundance: .
d_gene: .
CDR3aa: CASSQKSGTVSSYEQYF
CDR3nt: TGTGCCAGCAGCCAAAAATCCGGGACGGTGAGCTCCTACGAGCAGTACTTC

j_gene: TRBJ1-1
v_gene: TRBV2
abundance: .
d_gene: .
CDR3aa: CASSGVTGTEAFF
CDR3nt: TGTGCCAGCAGTGGAGTCACAGGCACTGAAGCTTTCTTT

j_gene: TRBJ2-7
v_gene: TRBV11-2
abundance: .
d_gene: .
CDR3aa: CASSIYSVAGLSNYEQYF
CDR3nt: TGTGCCAGCAGCATATATTCGGTGGCAGGGCTTTCCAACTACGAGCAGTACTTC

j_gene: TRBJ2-7
v_gene: TRBV28
abundance: once
d_gene: .
CDR3aa: CASSSPSSYEQYF
CDR3nt: TGTGCCAGCAGCTCCCCAAGCTCCTACGAGCAGTACTTC

j_gene: TRBJ2-7
v_gene: TRBV6-5
abundance: once
d_gene: .
CDR3aa: CASSYDSFYEQYF
CDR3nt: TGTGCCAGCAGTTACGACAGCTTCTACGAGCAGTACTTC

j_gene: TRBJ2-4
v_gene: TRBV4-1
abundance: .
d_gene: .
CDR3aa: CASSQDHGAIQYF
CDR3nt: TGCGCCAGCAGCCAAGATCACGGGGCCATTCAGTACTTC

j_gene: TRBJ2-7
v_gene: TRBV11-2
abundance: .
d_gene: .
CDR3aa: CASSLGQPGSYEQYF
CDR3nt: TGTGCCAGCAGCTTGGGACAACCAGGCTCCTACGAGCAGTACTTC

j_gene: TRBJ2-7
v_gene: TRBV6-1
abundance: .
d_gene: .
CDR3aa: CASSDKGPPYEQYF
CDR3nt: TGTGCCAGCAGTGATAAGGGACCCCCCTACGAGCAGTACTTC

j_gene: TRBJ2-3
v_gene: TRBV13
abundance: .
d_gene: .
CDR3aa: CASSYGSTDTQYF
CDR3nt: TGTGCCAGCAGCTACGGGAGCACAGATACGCAGTATTTT

j_gene: TRBJ2-3
v_gene: TRBV18
abundance: once
d_gene: TRBD2
CDR3aa: CASSPIRTSGGPSTDTQYF
CDR3nt: TGTGCCAGCTCACCAATTCGGACTAGCGGGGGTCCGAGCACAGATACGCAGTATTTT

j_gene: TRBJ2-2
v_gene: TRBV2
abundance: .
d_gene: .
CDR3aa: CASSYRDTGELFF
CDR3nt: TGTGCCAGCAGTTACAGGGACACCGGGGAGCTGTTTTTT

j_gene: TRBJ1-2
v_gene: TRBV25-1
abundance: .
d_gene: .
CDR3aa: CASFGRLGGYGYTF
CDR3nt: TGTGCCAGCTTCGGGCGCCTTGGAGGCTATGGCTACACCTTC

j_gene: TRBJ2-3
v_gene: TRBV28
abundance: once
d_gene: .
CDR3aa: CASSQVGDTQYF
CDR3nt: TGTGCCAGCAGCCAGGTCGGGGATACGCAGTATTTT

j_gene: TRBJ2-1
v_gene: TRBV5-6
abundance: .
d_gene: TRBD2
CDR3aa: CASSSGSGSTYNEQFF
CDR3nt: TGTGCCAGCAGCTCCGGTAGCGGGAGTACCTACAATGAGCAGTTCTTC